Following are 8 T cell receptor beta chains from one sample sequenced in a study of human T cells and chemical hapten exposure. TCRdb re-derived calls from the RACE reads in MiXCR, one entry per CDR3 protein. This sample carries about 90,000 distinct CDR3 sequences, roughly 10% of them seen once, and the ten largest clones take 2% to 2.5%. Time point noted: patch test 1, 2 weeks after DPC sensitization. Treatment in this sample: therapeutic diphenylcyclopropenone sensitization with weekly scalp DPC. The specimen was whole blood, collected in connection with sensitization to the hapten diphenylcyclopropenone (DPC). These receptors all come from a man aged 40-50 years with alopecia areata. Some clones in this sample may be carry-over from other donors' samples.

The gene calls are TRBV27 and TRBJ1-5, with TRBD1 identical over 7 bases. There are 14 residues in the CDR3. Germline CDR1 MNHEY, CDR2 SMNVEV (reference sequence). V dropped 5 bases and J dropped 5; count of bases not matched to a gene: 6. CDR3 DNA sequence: TGTGCCAGCAGTGCGACAGGGTCCCATCAGCCCCAGCATTTT. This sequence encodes CASSATGSHQPQHF.

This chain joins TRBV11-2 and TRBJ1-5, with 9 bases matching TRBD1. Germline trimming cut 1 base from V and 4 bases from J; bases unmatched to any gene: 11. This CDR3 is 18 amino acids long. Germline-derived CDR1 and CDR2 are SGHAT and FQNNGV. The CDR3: CASSLGTGQGAPNQPQHF. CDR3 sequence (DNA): TGTGCCAGCAGCTTAGGCACGGGACAGGGTGCCCCAAATCAGCCCCAGCATTTT.

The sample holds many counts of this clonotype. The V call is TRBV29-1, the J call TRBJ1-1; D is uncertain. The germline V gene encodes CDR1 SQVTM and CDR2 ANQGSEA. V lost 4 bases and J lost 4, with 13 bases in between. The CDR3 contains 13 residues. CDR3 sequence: CSVAPLGVTEAFF. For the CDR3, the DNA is TGCAGCGTTGCCCCCCTCGGGGTCACTGAAGCTTTCTTT.

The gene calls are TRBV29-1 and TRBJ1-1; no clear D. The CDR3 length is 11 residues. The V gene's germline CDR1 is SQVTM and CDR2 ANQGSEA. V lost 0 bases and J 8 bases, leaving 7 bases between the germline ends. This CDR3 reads CSVEETREAFF. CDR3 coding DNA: TGCAGCGTTGAAGAAACGAGAGAAGCTTTCTTT.

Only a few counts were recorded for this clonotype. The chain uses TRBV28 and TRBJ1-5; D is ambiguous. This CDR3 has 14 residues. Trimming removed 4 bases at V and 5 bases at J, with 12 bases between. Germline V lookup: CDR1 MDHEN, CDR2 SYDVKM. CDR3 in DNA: TGTGCCAGCAGTTCCCCGAACGAATATCAGCCCCAGCATTTT. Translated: CASSSPNEYQPQHF.

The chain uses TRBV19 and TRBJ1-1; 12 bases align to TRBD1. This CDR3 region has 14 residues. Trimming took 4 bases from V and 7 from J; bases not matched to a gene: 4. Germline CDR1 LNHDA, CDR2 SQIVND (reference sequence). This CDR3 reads CASSKGQGAFEAFF. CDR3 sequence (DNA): TGTGCCAGTAGTAAGGGACAGGGGGCTTTTGAAGCTTTCTTT.

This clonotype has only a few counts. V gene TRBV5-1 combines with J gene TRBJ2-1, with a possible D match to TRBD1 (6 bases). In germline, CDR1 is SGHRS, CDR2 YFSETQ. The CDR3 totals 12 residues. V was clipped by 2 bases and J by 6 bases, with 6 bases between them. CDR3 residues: CASSLGGNEQFF. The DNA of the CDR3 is TGCGCCAGCAGCTTAGGGGGCAATGAGCAGTTCTTC.

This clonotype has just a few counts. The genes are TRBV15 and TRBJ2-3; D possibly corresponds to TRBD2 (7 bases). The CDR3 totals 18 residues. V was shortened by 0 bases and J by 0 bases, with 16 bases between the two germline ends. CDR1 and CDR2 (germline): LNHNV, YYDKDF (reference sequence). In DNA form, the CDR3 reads TGTGCCACCAGCAGAGATCCAGGGGCGGGGGCTAGCACAGATACGCAGTATTTT. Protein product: CATSRDPGAGASTDTQYF.